This is a list of T cell receptor beta chains from one sample in a study of blood T cell repertoires in COVID-19. Here immunoSEQ multiplex PCR was the method, and the copy in TCRdb shows in-frame clones only, minus some. Here the sample spans hundreds of thousands of clones, more than 75% being singletons. Sequencing input: peripheral blood. All receptors come from a woman in her 50s with COVID-19, enrolled during active disease. Each CDR3 is given with its conserved first and last residue. Each record gives: clone size, J gene, CDR3 length, V gene, D gene, CDR3 DNA, CDR3 protein. D genes are given only for firm matches. Expanded clones get a size class; other rows say once, few or many, or leave the size out.

>.|TRBJ2-5|18|TRBV29-1|TRBD1
TGCAGCGTTGAAAAATTGTGGGACAGGGGGTCGGCGCAAGAGACCCAGTACTTC
CSVEKLWDRGSAQETQYF
>.|TRBJ2-1|12|TRBV4-2|.
TGTGCCAGCAGCCCGAGGCAGAATGAGCAGTTCTTC
CASSPRQNEQFF
>.|TRBJ2-5|13|TRBV19|TRBD1
TGTGCCAGTCGGGACAGGGTTTGGGAGACCCAGTACTTC
CASRDRVWETQYF
>once|TRBJ2-1|15|TRBV11-2|TRBD2
TGTGCCAGCAGCTCCTTAGCGGGAGAGAACAATGAGCAGTTCTTC
CASSSLAGENNEQFF
>.|TRBJ1-4|15|TRBV5-6|TRBD1
TGTGCCAGCAGCTCTGCGGCAGGGGGCAGGGAAAAACTGTTTTTT
CASSSAAGGREKLFF
>once|TRBJ1-3|17|TRBV5-4|.
TGTGCCAGCAGCGCGGGGGGGTATAGAACCTCTGGAAACACCATATATTTT
CASSAGGYRTSGNTIYF
>few|TRBJ1-6|14|TRBV9|.
TGTGCCAGCAGCGTAGGTGAGAGAGGGTCACCCCTCCACTTT
CASSVGERGSPLHF
>.|TRBJ1-1|13|TRBV4-1|.
TGCGCCAGCAGGGGGGCTGGGAACACTGAAGCTTTCTTT
CASRGAGNTEAFF
>.|TRBJ2-3|12|TRBV6-5|TRBD1
TGTGCCAGCAGGCTGGACAGGGATACGCAGTATTTT
CASRLDRDTQYF
>.|TRBJ2-3|16|TRBV5-1|TRBD2
TGCGCCAGCAGCTTAAGACTAGCGGGAGACACAGATACGCAGTATTTT
CASSLRLAGDTDTQYF
>once|TRBJ1-2|16|TRBV10-3|TRBD1
TGTGCCATCAGTGGAGGACAGGGAAGAATAGACTATGGCTACACCTTC
CAISGGQGRIDYGYTF
>.|TRBJ2-1|15|TRBV18|.
TGTGCCAGCTCACCATCACAGAGCTCCTACAATGAGCAGTTCTTC
CASSPSQSSYNEQFF
>.|TRBJ1-2|13|TRBV2|.
TGTGCCAGCATGGAGGGCCCCACCTATGGCTACACCTTC
CASMEGPTYGYTF
>.|TRBJ2-2|16|TRBV10-3|TRBD2
TGTGCCATCAGTGCCTTTGCGGGAGTAGGGGCCGGGGAGCTGTTTTTT
CAISAFAGVGAGELFF
>once|TRBJ2-2|16|TRBV5-8|TRBD2
TGTGCCAGCAGCCGGGGTTCGCGGGGAGGGACCGGGGAGCTGTTTTTT
CASSRGSRGGTGELFF
>.|TRBJ2-2|15|TRBV7-6|TRBD2
TGTGCCAGCAGCCATCCGGGGACTAGCGGGACAGAGCTGTTTTTT
CASSHPGTSGTELFF
>.|TRBJ1-6|19|TRBV7-2|.
TGTGCCAGCAGCTCAAAAACCCCGCAGGGAACCATTTATAATTCACCCCTCCACTTT
CASSSKTPQGTIYNSPLHF
>.|TRBJ1-2|12|TRBV30|TRBD1
TGTGCCTGGAGATCACAGGGGGAGATGTACACCTTC
CAWRSQGEMYTF
>.|TRBJ2-3|13|TRBV5-1|.
TGCGCCAGCAGCTTCGGAGACACAGATACGCAGTATTTT
CASSFGDTDTQYF
>once|TRBJ2-7|11|TRBV7-8|.
TGTGCCAGCAGCTTCGCCGGAGCTCCGTACTTC
CASSFAGAPYF
>.|TRBJ1-5|12|TRBV4-2|.
TGTGCCAGCAGCCAAACTAATCAGCCCCAGCATTTT
CASSQTNQPQHF
>.|TRBJ2-1|19|TRBV5-1|TRBD2
TGCGCCAGCAGCTCCTTCCCGGGACTAGCGGGAGGGCCGGGAAATGAGCAGTTCTTC
CASSSFPGLAGGPGNEQFF